This T cell receptor beta chain emerged from a study of shared clonotypes between healthy human individuals. Study context: Ranging from 18 to 49 in age, donors were a couple of women and three men.

The CDR3 runs 12 residues. Germline CDR1 reads LNHDA; CDR2 reads SQIVND (reference sequence). V was trimmed by 5 bases and J by 6 bases, leaving 9 bases between them. Unsorted samples drew genomic DNA from 85 million to 90 million PBMCs. The replicate PCRs on unsorted PBMC were given 250 to 300 ng DNA, which is 25,000 to 35,000 T cell genomes. The assay was immunoSEQ multiplex PCR, and TCRdb's table has in-frame clones only and misses some. The sample contains about 560,000 clones, around three quarters of which appear only once. With respect to this clone: This specimen includes other DNA sequences encoding the same CDR3.

The chain employs TRBV19 and TRBJ2-3; D gene ambiguous. This TCR was sampled from a woman aged 40 to 50 in good health. Some clones in this sample may be carry-over from other donors' samples. Sequenced: PBMCs. The CDR3 loop is CASSSRLDTQYF. DNA of the CDR3: TGTGCCAGTAGTTCTCGACTGGATACGCAGTATTTT.